This is a list of T cell receptor beta chains from one sample in a study of blood T cell repertoires in COVID-19. Assay used: immunoSEQ multiplex PCR; TCRdb lists only in-frame clones, some missing. The profile shows about 43,000 clones, about 87% of them singletons. The specimen sequenced was peripheral blood. The source is a human donor in a cohort sampled during active COVID-19. CDR3s include the opening cysteine and the closing phenylalanine or tryptophan. The order of the fields is CDR3 length, V gene, D gene, J gene, clone size, CDR3 protein, CDR3 DNA. The D gene is left open where the match is weak. The size field is filled for only some rows; it gives once, few, many or a size class.

17	TRBV28	TRBD2	TRBJ2-5	.	CASSPLLAGVVEETQYF	TGTGCCAGCAGTCCGTTACTAGCGGGAGTGGTGGAGGAGACCCAGTACTTC
13	TRBV7-7	.	TRBJ2-5	few	CASSLALWETQYF	TGTGCTAGCAGCTTAGCGCTATGGGAGACCCAGTACTTC
16	TRBV6-5	TRBD2	TRBJ2-5	.	CASSYGTSGSVQTQYF	TGTGCCAGCAGTTACGGGACTAGCGGGAGTGTGCAGACCCAGTACTTC
14	TRBV6-4	TRBD2	TRBJ2-7	.	CASTWTSGTYEQYF	TGTGCCAGCACCTGGACTAGCGGAACCTACGAGCAGTACTTC
16	TRBV24-1	TRBD2	TRBJ2-3	.	CATSDPGLAGRDTQYF	TGTGCCACCAGTGATCCTGGGCTAGCGGGAAGAGATACGCAGTATTTT
15	TRBV11-2	TRBD1	TRBJ2-2	few	CASSLRGGYTGELFF	TGTGCCAGCAGCTTAAGAGGGGGCTACACCGGGGAGCTGTTTTTT
14	TRBV6-5	TRBD2	TRBJ2-5	.	CASSLWGGEETQYF	TGTGCCAGCAGTCTTTGGGGGGGGGAAGAGACCCAGTACTTC
11	TRBV5-1	.	TRBJ2-7	.	CASSLAGEQYF	TGCGCCAGCAGCTTGGCGGGGGAGCAGTACTTC
13	TRBV18	.	TRBJ1-1	once	CASFHLRVPEAFF	TGTGCCAGCTTTCACCTGAGGGTCCCTGAAGCTTTCTTT
16	TRBV10-1	.	TRBJ2-1	few	CASSEPGATSYNEQFF	TGCGCCAGCAGTGAGCCAGGGGCGACCTCCTACAATGAGCAGTTCTTC
15	TRBV3-1/TRBV3-2	TRBD1	TRBJ1-2	.	CASSQRTGGGYGYTF	TGTGCCAGCAGCCAACGGACAGGGGGCGGCTATGGCTACACCTTC
15	TRBV24-1	.	TRBJ2-2	.	CATSDWTHNTGELFF	TGTGCCACCAGTGATTGGACTCATAACACCGGGGAGCTGTTTTTT
15	TRBV28	TRBD1	TRBJ2-2	.	CASSLADRGAGELFF	TGTGCCAGCAGTTTAGCCGACAGGGGCGCCGGGGAGCTGTTTTTT
15	TRBV15	TRBD1	TRBJ2-7	.	CATSRGGTGGYEQYF	TGTGCCACCAGCAGAGGCGGGACAGGGGGCTACGAGCAGTACTTC
15	TRBV21-1	.	TRBJ1-2	.	CASSKGGGATYGYTF	TGTGCCAGCAGCAAAGGTGGGGGCGCAACCTATGGCTACACCTTC
15	TRBV9	TRBD1	TRBJ2-7	.	CASSVGSTGDYEQYF	TGTGCCAGCAGCGTAGGATCGACAGGGGACTACGAGCAGTACTTC
15	TRBV7-7	TRBD2	TRBJ2-3	once	CASSAGLAGVDTQYF	TGTGCTAGCAGCGCGGGACTAGCGGGAGTAGATACGCAGTATTTT
13	TRBV2	.	TRBJ2-3	.	CASKRYYTDTQYF	TGTGCCAGCAAGCGGTATTACACAGATACGCAGTATTTT
17	TRBV7-6	TRBD1	TRBJ1-1	.	CASSYLPGQGGNTEAFF	TGTGCCAGCAGCTACCTACCGGGACAGGGCGGGAACACTGAAGCTTTCTTT
15	TRBV9	.	TRBJ2-7	.	CASSVDGSSFREQYF	TGTGCCAGCAGCGTAGACGGGAGCTCCTTCCGGGAGCAGTACTTC
17	TRBV28	TRBD2	TRBJ2-1	.	CASSGAPRGGSYNEQFF	TGTGCCAGCAGCGGGGCCCCCCGGGGGGGGTCCTACAATGAGCAGTTCTTC
12	TRBV11-2	.	TRBJ1-2	once	CASSFHGGGYTF	TGTGCCAGCAGCTTTCATGGTGGCGGCTACACCTTC
19	TRBV11-2	TRBD2	TRBJ2-7	.	CASSLDEGVSGGPLAEQYF	TGTGCCAGCAGCTTAGATGAGGGGGTCTCGGGAGGGCCCTTAGCCGAGCAGTACTTC
14	TRBV5-6	.	TRBJ2-7	.	CASSLNRVTYEQYF	TGTGCCAGCAGCTTGAACAGGGTAACCTACGAGCAGTACTTC
14	TRBV15	TRBD1	TRBJ1-1	.	CATSRRQGSTEAFF	TGTGCCACCAGCAGAAGACAGGGCAGCACTGAAGCTTTCTTT
15	TRBV6-2/TRBV6-3	TRBD2	TRBJ2-1	.	CASSPTSGRTIEQFF	TGTGCCAGCAGCCCTACTAGCGGGAGGACCATTGAGCAGTTCTTC
13	TRBV7-8	TRBD1	TRBJ2-7	.	CASSITGAYEQYF	TGTGCCAGCAGTATTACAGGGGCCTACGAGCAGTACTTC
18	TRBV18	.	TRBJ2-5	.	CASTTPPRRQGIGETQYF	TGTGCCAGCACCACTCCCCCGAGAAGGCAGGGGATTGGGGAGACCCAGTACTTC
14	TRBV7-2	.	TRBJ2-2	.	CASSPGRVPGELFF	TGTGCCAGCAGCCCAGGCAGGGTACCCGGGGAGCTGTTTTTT
14	TRBV7-2	TRBD1	TRBJ2-7	.	CASSPRTGAYEQYF	TGTGCCAGCAGCCCCAGGACAGGCGCCTACGAGCAGTACTTC
16	TRBV6-2/TRBV6-3	.	TRBJ2-7	.	CASSYSSPLGLYEQYF	TGTGCCAGCAGTTACTCGAGTCCGCTAGGCCTCTACGAGCAGTACTTC
16	TRBV9	.	TRBJ1-1	.	CASSIRAGGMNTEAFF	TGTGCCAGCAGCATCCGGGCCGGGGGGATGAACACTGAAGCTTTCTTT
14	TRBV7-9	TRBD1	TRBJ2-7	.	CAGMPLQGSGEQYF	TGTGCCGGCATGCCCCTACAGGGGTCGGGGGAGCAGTACTTC
13	TRBV5-5	.	TRBJ2-5	.	CASSYRVQETQYF	TGTGCCAGCAGCTACAGAGTCCAAGAGACCCAGTACTTC
13	TRBV24-1	TRBD1	TRBJ2-7	.	CATGGQGTYEQYF	TGTGCCACAGGGGGACAGGGAACCTACGAGCAGTACTTC
16	TRBV20-1	.	TRBJ2-1	.	CSASTWTNGPYNEQFF	TGCAGTGCTAGTACTTGGACTAACGGCCCTTACAATGAGCAGTTCTTC
16	TRBV3-1/TRBV3-2	.	TRBJ2-2	.	CASSQAGLADTGELFF	TGTGCCAGCAGCCAAGCTGGCTTAGCGGACACCGGGGAGCTGTTTTTT
16	TRBV4-3	.	TRBJ2-1	.	CASSQDLGSSYNEQFF	TGCGCCAGCAGCCAAGACCTGGGGAGCTCCTACAATGAGCAGTTCTTC
15	TRBV28	.	TRBJ1-1	.	CASSPTDQHREQAFF	TGTGCCAGCAGCCCAACCGATCAACACAGGGAACAAGCTTTCTTT
14	TRBV6-5	.	TRBJ2-2	.	CASRDMVNTGELFF	TGTGCCAGCAGGGACATGGTGAACACCGGGGAGCTGTTTTTT
17	TRBV5-4	TRBD2	TRBJ2-2	.	CASSLAATGLGPGELFF	TGTGCCAGCAGCTTGGCCGCTACGGGACTAGGACCCGGGGAGCTGTTTTTT
16	TRBV28	.	TRBJ1-1	.	CASSPYWEGGRTEAFF	TGTGCCAGCAGCCCGTATTGGGAGGGGGGTAGGACTGAAGCTTTCTTT
13	TRBV7-8	.	TRBJ2-4	.	CASSTLDRNIQYF	TGTGCCAGCAGCACACTCGACAGAAACATTCAGTACTTC
15	TRBV5-5	.	TRBJ2-1	.	CASSQRDNSYNEQFF	TGTGCCAGCAGCCAAAGGGACAACTCCTACAATGAGCAGTTCTTC
16	TRBV10-3	TRBD2	TRBJ2-3	.	CAISVTSGMNTDTQYF	TGTGCCATCAGTGTTACTAGCGGTATGAACACAGATACGCAGTATTTT